These 28 T cell receptor beta chains originate from one sample sequenced in a study of shared clonotypes between healthy human individuals. Positive CCR7 selection of CD45RO-negative cells yielded the naive CD8 cells, and terminally differentiated effector memory CD45RA+ cells were excluded. Profiling relied on immunoSEQ multiplex PCR, and the TCRdb table lists in-frame clones only, not all of them. Of around 2.1 million clones listed, more than 85% are singletons. What was sequenced was naive CD8+ T cells from PBMCs. Every receptor here comes from a man aged 18 to 29 in good health. Some clones in this sample may be carry-over from other donors' samples.

The genes are TRBV11-2 and TRBJ2-5; a possible D gene is TRBD1 (6 bases). The germline V gene has CDR1 SGHAT and CDR2 FQNNGV. V was cut by 3 bases and J by 4 bases, with 9 bases left in between. This CDR3 is 13 amino acids long. The CDR3 DNA reads TGTGCCAGCAGCTTCGCCAGGGGAGAGACCCAGTACTTC. Translating gives CASSFARGETQYF. Using reference TRBV11-2 and TRBJ2-5 for the parts outside the CDR3, the full variable domain is EAGVAQSPRYKIIEKRQSVAFWCNPISGHATLYWYQQILGQGPKLLIQFQNNGVVDDSQLPKDRFSAERLKGVDSTLKIQPAKLEDSAVYLCASSFARGETQYFGPGTRLLVL.

The chain is built from TRBV13 and TRBJ2-1; D uncertain. Germline CDR1 and CDR2: PRHDT and FYEKMQ (reference sequence). This CDR3 spans 15 amino acids. Between the trimmed V and J ends, which lost 2 bases and 6 bases, there was a span of 14 bases. The CDR3 loop is CASSLPAPRGNEQFF. CDR3 bases: TGTGCCAGCAGCTTACCGGCTCCCCGAGGCAATGAGCAGTTCTTC. The full variable domain, its missing parts supplied by reference TRBV13 and TRBJ2-1, is AAGVIQSPRHLIKEKRETATLKCYPIPRHDTVYWYQQGPGQDPQFLISFYEKMQSDKGSIPDRFSAQQFSDYHSELNMSSLELGDSALYFCASSLPAPRGNEQFFGPGTRLTVL.

The count of this clone is one. The genes are TRBV9 and TRBJ2-1, with D perhaps TRBD1 or TRBD2 (5 bases each). V lost 3 bases to trimming and J lost 4 bases, with 11 bases between them. Germline CDR1 and CDR2: SGDLS and YYNGEE. This CDR3 region has 14 residues. CDR3 sequence reads: CASSGQGVYNEQFF. The CDR3 bases are TGTGCCAGCAGCGGGCAGGGAGTATACAATGAGCAGTTCTTC.

About this clone itself: The identical CDR3 is also encoded by other nucleotide sequences in the sample. This chain links TRBV6-1 with TRBJ1-5; D gene ambiguous. The V gene's germline CDR1 is MNHNS and CDR2 SASEGT. The CDR3 has 15 amino acids. V gave up 4 bases and J gave up 0 bases, with 10 bases separating them. DNA for the CDR3: TGTGCCAGCAGTGGAGGAAGATATAGCAATCAGCCCCAGCATTTT. Translation gives CASSGGRYSNQPQHF.

The chain is built from TRBV18 and TRBJ2-7; 7 nucleotides align to TRBD1. The germline gives CDR1 KGHSH, CDR2 LQKENI. There are 15 residues in the CDR3. V was pared by 0 bases and J by 2 bases, with 4 bases of the junction left unmatched. This chain's CDR3 is CASSPPTGFTYEQYF. The CDR3 DNA reads TGTGCCAGCTCACCACCGACAGGGTTTACCTACGAGCAGTACTTC.

The chain carries TRBV27 and TRBJ2-1, with D unresolved. This CDR3 contains 15 residues. Germline V gives CDR1 MNHEY, CDR2 SMNVEV (reference sequence). The germline V and J ends were trimmed by 7 bases and 8 bases, with 21 bases remaining between them. The CDR3 loop reads CASTQSRVPRDEQFF. CDR3 nucleotide sequence: TGTGCCAGCACCCAAAGCAGAGTTCCCCGGGATGAGCAGTTCTTC.

In regard to this clone: Different DNA sequences within this sample yield the same CDR3. This chain links TRBV6-5 with TRBJ2-1; maybe TRBD2 (7 bases). The CDR3 has 11 residues. The V and J ends lost 6 bases and 8 bases respectively, with 8 bases between them. The germline V gene encodes CDR1 MNHEY and CDR2 SVGAGI. The CDR3 here is CASSGGHEQFF. Here the CDR3 DNA reads TGTGCCAGCAGCGGGGGGCATGAGCAGTTCTTC.

The chain links TRBV6-6 to TRBJ2-3, with 8 bases fitting TRBD1. Per the germline V gene, CDR1 is MNHNY and CDR2 is SVGAGI (reference sequence). The CDR3 runs 13 residues. Germline trimming cut 10 bases from V and 5 bases from J; bases unmatched to any gene: 8. The CDR3: CATVQGAEDTQYF. The CDR3 nucleotides read TGTGCCACCGTTCAGGGGGCGGAAGATACGCAGTATTTT.

This clone is a singleton in its sample. The chain uses TRBV6-5 and TRBJ2-3; the D is unclear. The germline CDR1 and CDR2 sequences are MNHEY and SVGAGI. The CDR3 runs 12 residues. The V end lost 6 bases, the J end lost 3 bases, and 7 bases lay between the germline ends. The DNA of the CDR3 is TGTGCCAGCAGCCCAACAACAGATACGCAGTATTTT. Translating it yields CASSPTTDTQYF.

Comment on this clone: An end of the junction does not agree with germline; a read error may underlie this. V gene TRBV5-3 combines with J gene TRBJ2-1, with a tentative D call TRBD2 (5 bases). TRBV5-3 falls under the ORF class, with uncertain function. The CDR3 contains 14 residues. In DNA form, the CDR3 reads TGTGCCAGCAGCTTAGTATCACTAGGCAATGAGCAGTTCTTC. Amino acid sequence: CASSLVSLGNEQFF.

The CDR3, as DNA: TGTGCCAGCAGCTTCGTCGGGTCGGGACATCCATTGGGGGAGCAGTACTTC. Protein product: CASSFVGSGHPLGEQYF. The V call is TRBV7-9, the J call TRBJ2-7; perhaps TRBD1 as D (6 bases). Germline V gene sequence: CDR1 SEHNR, CDR2 FQNEAQ (reference sequence). The V end was cut by 3 bases, the J end by 7 bases, with 25 bases between. There are 17 residues in the CDR3.

The chain carries TRBV28 and TRBJ1-5, with TRBD1 as a possible D gene (5 bases). V was trimmed by 5 bases and J by 5 bases, leaving 10 bases between them. Germline-derived CDR1 and CDR2 are MDHEN and SYDVKM. There are 13 residues in the CDR3. CDR3 sequence (DNA): TGTGCCAGCAGTCCGGGACTACATCAGCCCCAGCATTTT. It encodes CASSPGLHQPQHF.

The chain recombines TRBV6-1 with TRBJ1-4; no firm D call. V gave up 0 bases and J gave up 8 bases, with 13 bases separating them. CDR3 length: 15 amino acids. In germline, CDR1 is MNHNS, CDR2 SASEGT. DNA for the CDR3: TGTGCCAGCAGTGAAGCGCGCAGGCGCATGGAAAAACTGTTTTTT. Protein: CASSEARRRMEKLFF.

This clone was observed a single time. The rearrangement uses TRBV4-3 and TRBJ2-5; D is perhaps TRBD1 or TRBD2 (9 bases each). The germline gives CDR1 LGHNA, CDR2 YSLEER. This CDR3 contains 21 residues. With 6 bases removed from V and 2 bases from J, the gap between germline ends came to 34 bases. The CDR3 DNA follows: TGCGCCAGCAGTCCACAGGGGGCTGGTCGGACGGCGGGAGGGGGACAAGAGACCCAGTACTTC. This translates into CASSPQGAGRTAGGGQETQYF.

This chain links TRBV19 with TRBJ2-1, with TRBD1 matching over 9 bases. J gave up 7 bases and V 7 bases, and 5 bases lay outside the gene matches. Germline CDR1 and CDR2: LNHDA and SQIVND (reference sequence). The CDR3 sequence is 13 residues long. CDR3 sequence reads: CASTGDRVNEQFF. The CDR3 DNA reads TGTGCCAGTACCGGGGACAGGGTAAATGAGCAGTTCTTC. Based on the CDR3 plus reference TRBV19 and TRBJ2-1, the full variable domain is DGGITQSPKYLFRKEGQNVTLSCEQNLNHDAMYWYRQDPGQGLRLIYYSQIVNDFQKGDIAEGYSVSREKKESFPLTVTSAQKNPTAFYLCASTGDRVNEQFFGPGTRLTVL.

This chain joins TRBV10-2 and TRBJ2-5; no clear D gene. CDR3 size: 12 residues. Trimming shortened V by 0 bases and J by 5 bases, and 4 bases separated the two germline ends. The germline V gene has CDR1 WSHSY and CDR2 SAAADI. CDR3 region: CASSESWETQYF. The CDR3, as DNA: TGCGCCAGCAGTGAGTCGTGGGAGACCCAGTACTTC.

This rearrangement joins TRBV18 to TRBJ1-1; D gene uncertain. The CDR3 has 12 amino acids. V was cut by 3 bases and J by 3 bases, with 5 bases left in between. Per the germline V gene, CDR1 is KGHSH and CDR2 is LQKENI. CDR3 loop: CASSPRDTEAFF. The CDR3, as DNA: TGTGCCAGCTCACCCCGGGACACTGAAGCTTTCTTT.

This chain connects TRBV25-1 to TRBJ2-3; D remains unclear. The CDR3 is 13 residues long. Germline lookup yields CDR1 MGHDK and CDR2 SYGVNS. Trimming pared 7 bases from V and 5 bases from J, leaving 13 bases between. Written as DNA, the CDR3 is TGTGCCAGCACCGGAGCACGGGTAGATACGCAGTATTTT. Its protein is CASTGARVDTQYF.

The chain links TRBV6-1 to TRBJ1-2; D is unclear. Deletions cut 6 bases from V and 3 bases from J, with 11 bases between. Germline CDR1 and CDR2: MNHNS and SASEGT. CDR3 size: 13 residues. The CDR3 loop is CASRQESYYGYTF. The CDR3 DNA is TGTGCCAGCAGGCAGGAATCGTACTATGGCTACACCTTC.

This chain joins TRBV29-1 and TRBJ2-5, with D perhaps TRBD2 (5 bases). This CDR3 spans 15 amino acids. V lost 6 bases and J 5 bases, leaving 22 bases between the germline ends. CDR1 is SQVTM, CDR2 ANQGSEA, per germline. The CDR3 region has the DNA TGCAGCGTCGAATCAACATCAACTAGTGCGGAGACCCAGTACTTC. Translating it yields CSVESTSTSAETQYF.

The chain has TRBV5-6 and TRBJ2-1; either TRBD1 or TRBD2 may supply D (5 bases each). The V end lost 2 bases, the J end lost 0 bases, and 12 bases lay between the germline ends. Germline V gene data show CDR1 as SGHDT and CDR2 as YYEEEE. CDR3 length: 16 amino acids. CDR3 sequence: CASSFSGDLSYNEQFF. The CDR3 nucleotides read TGTGCCAGCAGCTTCAGTGGGGACCTCTCCTACAATGAGCAGTTCTTC.

The V call is TRBV27, the J call TRBJ1-5; D is perhaps TRBD1 (5 bases). This CDR3 region has 13 residues. From germline, CDR1 is MNHEY and CDR2 SMNVEV (reference sequence). The germline V and J ends were trimmed by 8 bases and 2 bases, with 10 bases remaining between them. DNA for the CDR3: TGTGCCAGCGGGACTGGGGGCAATCAGCCCCAGCATTTT. Its translation is CASGTGGNQPQHF.

The chain carries TRBV9 and TRBJ2-7; 7 bases align to TRBD2. This CDR3 region has 14 residues. Per germline, CDR1 SGDLS and CDR2 YYNGEE. J gave up 5 bases and V 1 base, and 6 bases lay outside the gene matches. CDR3 region: CASSVTGRIDEQYF. The CDR3 DNA reads as TGTGCCAGCAGCGTAACCGGGAGGATCGACGAGCAGTACTTC.

This chain uses TRBV9 with TRBJ2-5, with D maybe TRBD2 (5 bases). V was cut by 4 bases and J by 8 bases, with 15 bases left in between. This CDR3 has 13 amino acids. Germline lookup yields CDR1 SGDLS and CDR2 YYNGEE. The CDR3 is CASSPDFYPTQYF. The CDR3 DNA reads as TGTGCCAGCAGCCCGGACTTCTATCCCACCCAGTACTTC. Supplemented by reference TRBV9 and TRBJ2-5, the full variable domain reads DSGVTQTPKHLITATGQRVTLRCSPRSGDLSVYWYQQSLDQGLQFLIQYYNGEERAKGNILERFSAQQFPDLHSELNLSSLELGDSALYFCASSPDFYPTQYFGPGTRLLVL.

This clone was seen only a few times. The CDR3 bases are TGTGCCAGCAGTGGGTTATTGAACACTGAAGCTTTCTTT. Protein product: CASSGLLNTEAFF. The chain uses TRBV6-6 and TRBJ1-1; D uncertain. V lost 5 bases and J 0 bases, leaving 7 bases between the germline ends. Per the germline V gene, CDR1 is MNHNY and CDR2 is SVGAGI (reference sequence). There are 13 residues in the CDR3.

The J gene is TRBJ1-2, the V gene TRBV19; 7 bases align to TRBD1. V lost 6 bases and J lost 4; bases outside the gene matches: 11. This CDR3 region has 15 residues. Germline values: CDR1 LNHDA, CDR2 SQIVND (reference sequence). CDR3 nucleotides: TGTGCCAGTAGCAACCCCCGGGACAGATTCTATGGCTACACCTTC. This encodes CASSNPRDRFYGYTF.

The chain links TRBV7-7 to TRBJ2-7; perhaps TRBD2 as D (6 bases). The germline V gene encodes CDR1 SSHAT and CDR2 FNYEAQ (reference sequence). This CDR3 is built from 14 residues. Trimming cost V 1 base and J 1 base, with 8 bases left between them. CDR3 DNA: TGTGCCAGCAGCTTAGACGGGGGATCCTACGAGCAGTACTTC. It is translated as CASSLDGGSYEQYF.

This clone was seen a single time. The V gene is TRBV5-1, the J gene TRBJ1-1; 8 bases are shared with TRBD1. V was clipped by 5 bases and J by 9 bases; unmatched bases: 9. This CDR3 spans 13 amino acids. Germline values: CDR1 SGHRS, CDR2 YFSETQ. For the CDR3, the DNA is TGCGCCAGCAGTTACGGACAGGGCGATCAAGCTTTCTTT. Residues: CASSYGQGDQAFF.